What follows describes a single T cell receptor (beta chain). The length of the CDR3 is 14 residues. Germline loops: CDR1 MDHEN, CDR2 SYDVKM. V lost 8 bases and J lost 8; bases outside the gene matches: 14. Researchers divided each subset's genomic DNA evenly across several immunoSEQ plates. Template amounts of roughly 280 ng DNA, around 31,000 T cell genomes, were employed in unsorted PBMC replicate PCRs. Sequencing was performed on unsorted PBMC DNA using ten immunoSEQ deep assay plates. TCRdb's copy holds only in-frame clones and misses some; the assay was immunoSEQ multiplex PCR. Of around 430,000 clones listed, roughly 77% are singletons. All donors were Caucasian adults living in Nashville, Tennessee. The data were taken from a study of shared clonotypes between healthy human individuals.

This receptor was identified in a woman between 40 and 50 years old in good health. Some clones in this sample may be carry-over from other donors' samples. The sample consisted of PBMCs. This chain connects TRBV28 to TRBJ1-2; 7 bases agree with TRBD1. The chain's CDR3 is CASQRSDRAEGYTF. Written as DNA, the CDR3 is TGTGCCAGCCAAAGATCTGACAGGGCGGAAGGCTACACCTTC.